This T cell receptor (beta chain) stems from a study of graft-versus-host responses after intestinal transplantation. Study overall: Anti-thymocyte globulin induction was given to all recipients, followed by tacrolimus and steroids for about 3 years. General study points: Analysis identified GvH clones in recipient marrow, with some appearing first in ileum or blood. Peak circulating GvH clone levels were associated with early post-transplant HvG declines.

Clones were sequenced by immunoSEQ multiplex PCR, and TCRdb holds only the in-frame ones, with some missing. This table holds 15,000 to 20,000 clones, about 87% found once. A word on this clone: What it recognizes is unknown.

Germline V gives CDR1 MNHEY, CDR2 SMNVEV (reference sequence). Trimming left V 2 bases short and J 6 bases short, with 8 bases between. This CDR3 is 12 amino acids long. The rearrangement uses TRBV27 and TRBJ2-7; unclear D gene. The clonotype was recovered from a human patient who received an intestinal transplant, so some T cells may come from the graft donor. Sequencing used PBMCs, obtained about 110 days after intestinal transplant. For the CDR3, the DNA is TGTGCCAGCAGTTTAGGTGGCGGCGAGCAGTACTTC. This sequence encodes CASSLGGGEQYF.